This T cell receptor (beta chain) was sequenced during a study of shared clonotypes between healthy human individuals. Only in-frame clones appear in the TCRdb table, and some are missing; sequencing was by immunoSEQ multiplex PCR. Of 800,000 to 950,000 clones listed, 90% to 98% are singletons. The CDR3 totals 18 residues. CDR1 is MGHRA and CDR2 is YSYEKL in the germline V gene. V lost 1 base, J lost 4 bases, and 13 bases stayed unmatched. This clone is a singleton in its sample. CD8 cells regarded as naive lacked CD45RO, were positively chosen for CCR7, and omitted terminally differentiated effector memory CD45RA+ cells.

The rearrangement uses TRBV4-1 and TRBJ2-7; 10 bases map to TRBD1. The receptor was isolated from a man in his thirties or forties in good health. Sequenced material: naive CD8+ T cells sorted from blood. The CDR3: CASSQVAPTGQGFYEQYF. DNA of the CDR3: TGCGCCAGCAGCCAAGTCGCCCCCACGGGACAGGGGTTTTACGAGCAGTACTTC.